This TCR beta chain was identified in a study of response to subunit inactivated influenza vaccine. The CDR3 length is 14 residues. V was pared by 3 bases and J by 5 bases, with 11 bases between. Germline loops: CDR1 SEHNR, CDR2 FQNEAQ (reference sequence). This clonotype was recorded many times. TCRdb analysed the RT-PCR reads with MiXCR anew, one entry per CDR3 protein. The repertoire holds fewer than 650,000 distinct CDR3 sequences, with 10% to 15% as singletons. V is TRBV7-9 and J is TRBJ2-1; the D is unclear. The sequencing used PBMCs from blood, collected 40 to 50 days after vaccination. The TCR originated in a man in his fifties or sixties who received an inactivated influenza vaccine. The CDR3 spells CASSFSGRNNEQFF. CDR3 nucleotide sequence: TGTGCCAGCAGCTTCTCCGGACGGAACAATGAGCAGTTCTTC. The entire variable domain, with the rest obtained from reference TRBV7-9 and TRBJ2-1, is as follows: DTGVSQNPRHKITKRGQNVTFRCDPISEHNRLYWYRQTLGQGPEFLTYFQNEAQLEKSRLLSDRFSAERPKGSFSTLEIQRTEQGDSAMYLCASSFSGRNNEQFFGPGTRLTVL.